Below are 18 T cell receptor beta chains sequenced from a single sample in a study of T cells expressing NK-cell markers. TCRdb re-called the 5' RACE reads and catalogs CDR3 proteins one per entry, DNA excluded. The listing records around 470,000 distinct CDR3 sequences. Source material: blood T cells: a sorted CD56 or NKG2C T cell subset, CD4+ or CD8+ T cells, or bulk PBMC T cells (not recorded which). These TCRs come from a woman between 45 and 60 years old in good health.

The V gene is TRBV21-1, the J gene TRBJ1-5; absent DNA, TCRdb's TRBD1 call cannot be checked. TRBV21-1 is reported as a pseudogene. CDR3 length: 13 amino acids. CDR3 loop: CASSPRWARPQHF.

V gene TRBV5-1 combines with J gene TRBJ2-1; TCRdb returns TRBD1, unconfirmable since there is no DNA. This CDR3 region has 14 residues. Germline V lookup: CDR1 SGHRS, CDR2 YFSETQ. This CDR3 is CASSLGDRVDEQFF. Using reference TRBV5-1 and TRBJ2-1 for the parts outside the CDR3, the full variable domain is KAGVTQTPRYLIKTRGQQVTLSCSPISGHRSVSWYQQTPGQGLQFLFEYFSETQRNKGNFPGRFSGRQFSNSRSEMNVSTLELGDSALYLCASSLGDRVDEQFFGPGTRLTVL.

The chain's CDR3 is CASSDQRGDYEQYF. The rearrangement links TRBV2 to TRBJ2-7; TCRdb's D gene call, TRBD2, goes unchecked for lack of DNA. Germline V CDR1 and CDR2: SNHLY, FYNNEI. CDR3 length: 14 amino acids.

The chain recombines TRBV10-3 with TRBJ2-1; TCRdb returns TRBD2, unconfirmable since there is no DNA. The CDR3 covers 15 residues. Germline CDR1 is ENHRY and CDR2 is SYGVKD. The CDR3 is CAAKARSGPYNEQFF.

CDR3 sequence reads: CASSGTQGEAFF. The chain carries TRBV5-1 and TRBJ1-1; TCRdb picks TRBD1, but there is no DNA to check that call. CDR1 is SGHRS and CDR2 is YFSETQ in the germline V gene. The CDR3 runs to 12 residues. The full variable domain, its missing parts supplied by reference TRBV5-1 and TRBJ1-1, is KAGVTQTPRYLIKTRGQQVTLSCSPISGHRSVSWYQQTPGQGLQFLFEYFSETQRNKGNFPGRFSGRQFSNSRSEMNVSTLELGDSALYLCASSGTQGEAFFGQGTRLTVV.

CDR3 sequence reads: CASSSYLSGKQFF. The chain uses TRBV7-2 and TRBJ2-1; TCRdb's D gene call, TRBD2, goes unchecked for lack of DNA. Germline CDR1 reads SGHTA; CDR2 reads FQGNSA. The CDR3 covers 13 residues.

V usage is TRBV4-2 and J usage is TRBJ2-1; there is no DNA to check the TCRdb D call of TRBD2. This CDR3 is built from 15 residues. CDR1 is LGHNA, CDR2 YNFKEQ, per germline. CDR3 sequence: CASSQEAGDYNEQFF.

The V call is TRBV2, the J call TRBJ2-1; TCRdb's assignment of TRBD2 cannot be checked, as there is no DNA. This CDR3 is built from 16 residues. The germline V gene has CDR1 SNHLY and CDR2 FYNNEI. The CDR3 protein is CASRSQERVDYNEQFF.

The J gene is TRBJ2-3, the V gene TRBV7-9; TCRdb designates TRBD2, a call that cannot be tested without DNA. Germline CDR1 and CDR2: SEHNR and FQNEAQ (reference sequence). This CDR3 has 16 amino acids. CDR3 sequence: CASSSAPSGRIDTQYF.

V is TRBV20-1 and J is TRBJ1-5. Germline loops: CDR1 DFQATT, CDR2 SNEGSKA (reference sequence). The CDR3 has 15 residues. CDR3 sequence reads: CSARDPGLGNQPQHF.

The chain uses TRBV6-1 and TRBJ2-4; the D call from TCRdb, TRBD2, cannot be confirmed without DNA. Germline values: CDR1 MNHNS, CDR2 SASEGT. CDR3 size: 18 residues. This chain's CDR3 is CASSEAGSGIRAKNIQYF.

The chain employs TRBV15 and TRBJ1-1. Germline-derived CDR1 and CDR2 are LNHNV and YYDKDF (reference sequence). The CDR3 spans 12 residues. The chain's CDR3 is CATSPVGIGSFF.

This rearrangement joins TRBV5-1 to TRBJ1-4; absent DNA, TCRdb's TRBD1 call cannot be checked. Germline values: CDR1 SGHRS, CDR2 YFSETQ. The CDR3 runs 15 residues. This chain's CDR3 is CASSLGQLLNEKLFF.

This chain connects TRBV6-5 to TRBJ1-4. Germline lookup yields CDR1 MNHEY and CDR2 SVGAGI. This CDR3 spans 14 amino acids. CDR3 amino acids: CASSYVFKNEKLFF.

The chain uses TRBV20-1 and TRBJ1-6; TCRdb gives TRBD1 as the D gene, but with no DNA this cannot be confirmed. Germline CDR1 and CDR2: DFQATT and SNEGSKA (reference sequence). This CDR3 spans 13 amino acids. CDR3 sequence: CSAPGHYNSPLHF.

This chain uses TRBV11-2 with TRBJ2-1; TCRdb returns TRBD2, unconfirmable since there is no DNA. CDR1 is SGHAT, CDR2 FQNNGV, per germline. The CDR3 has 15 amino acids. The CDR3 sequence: CASSFLDGRYNEQFF.

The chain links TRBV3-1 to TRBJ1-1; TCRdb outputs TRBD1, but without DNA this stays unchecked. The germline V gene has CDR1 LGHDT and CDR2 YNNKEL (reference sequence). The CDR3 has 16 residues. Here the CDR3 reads CASSPRTVNMNTEAFF.

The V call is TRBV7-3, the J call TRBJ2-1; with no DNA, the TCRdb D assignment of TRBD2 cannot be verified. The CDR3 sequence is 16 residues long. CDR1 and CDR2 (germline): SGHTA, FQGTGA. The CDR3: CASSLMAGGPMDEQFF. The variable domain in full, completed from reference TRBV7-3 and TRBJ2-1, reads GAGVSQTPSNKVTEKGKYVELRCDPISGHTALYWYRQSLGQGPEFLIYFQGTGAADDSGLPNDRFFAVRPEGSVSTLKIQRTERGDSAVYLCASSLMAGGPMDEQFFGPGTRLTVL.